This paragraph reports one T cell receptor beta chain. The time point was: newly diagnosed GD, antithyroid drugs for less than 3 months. The TCR library was prepared using RNA isolated from PBMCs. Libraries of TCR beta came from iRepertoire HTBI primers plus Arm-PCR of CDR3 regions. Each CDR3 protein is one row after TCRdb ran MiXCR on the multiplex PCR reads. Of approximately 490,000 distinct CDR3 sequences listed, 15% to 20% are singletons. CDR1 KGHSH and CDR2 LQKENI come from the germline V gene. The length of the CDR3 is 16 residues. The V and J ends lost 5 bases and 6 bases, in that order; junction bases with no gene match: 15. The data were taken from a study of regulatory T cells in long-lasting Graves disease. In addition, the sample was reused for a study of T cells in Graves' hyperthyroidism and ophthalmopathy. As reported in that work: Recently diagnosed hyperthyroidism of less than 2 months' duration affected patients aged 18 to 65. RT-PCR in the first round (using the HTBI primer set) targeted the TCR CDR3.

This chain connects TRBV18 to TRBJ1-1; 7 nucleotides agree with TRBD1. The sequence derives from a man aged 40-49 years with Graves disease. The sample consisted of peripheral blood mononuclear cells (PBMCs), taken at new diagnosis, from a patient treated with antithyroid drugs. The CDR3 DNA reads as TGTGCCAGCTCATCGGACCGAGGCAGGGGGGTCCCTGAAGCTTTCTTT. Protein: CASSSDRGRGVPEAFF.